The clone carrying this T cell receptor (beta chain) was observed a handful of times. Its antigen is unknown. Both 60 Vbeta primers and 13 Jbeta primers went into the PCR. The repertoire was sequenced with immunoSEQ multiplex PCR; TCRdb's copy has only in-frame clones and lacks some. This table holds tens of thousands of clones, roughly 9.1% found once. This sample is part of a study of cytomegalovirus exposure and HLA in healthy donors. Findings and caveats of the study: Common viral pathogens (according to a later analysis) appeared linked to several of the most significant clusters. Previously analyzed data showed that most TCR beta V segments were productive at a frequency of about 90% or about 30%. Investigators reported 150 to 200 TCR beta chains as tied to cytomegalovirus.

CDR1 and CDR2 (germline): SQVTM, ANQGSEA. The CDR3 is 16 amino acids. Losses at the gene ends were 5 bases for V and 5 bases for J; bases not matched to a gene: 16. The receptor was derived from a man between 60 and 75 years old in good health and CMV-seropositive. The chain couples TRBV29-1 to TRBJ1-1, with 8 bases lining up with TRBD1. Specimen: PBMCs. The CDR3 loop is CSVPKKGGQGWTEAFF. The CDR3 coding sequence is TGCAGCGTTCCTAAAAAGGGAGGACAGGGTTGGACTGAAGCTTTCTTT.